Listed below are T cell receptor beta chains from one sample, sequenced in a study of beta chain features in type 1 diabetes. Using immunoSEQ multiplex PCR, the repertoire was profiled, and TCRdb retains in-frame clones only, with some absent. The repertoire includes 300,000 to 400,000 clones, 7.5% to 9% of them detected once, and 0.44% sits in the top ten. Sequencing used central memory CD4+ T cells from blood. These receptors were obtained from a woman aged 18-29 years in good health. CDR3s include the opening cysteine and the closing phenylalanine or tryptophan. Fields, in order: CDR3 protein, CDR3 DNA, clone size, D gene, J gene, V gene. The D gene is left open where the match is weak. Where a row states a size, it is once, few, many or the class of an expanded clone; other rows omit it.

CDR3aa: CSVAGLAGTDTQYF
CDR3nt: TGCAGCGTTGCCGGGCTAGCGGGGACAGATACGCAGTATTTT
abundance: few
d_gene: TRBD2
j_gene: TRBJ2-3
v_gene: TRBV29-1

CDR3aa: CASSLSQANTEAFF
CDR3nt: TGTGCCAGCAGCTTATCGCAGGCGAACACTGAAGCTTTCTTT
abundance: NA
d_gene: NA
j_gene: TRBJ1-1
v_gene: TRBV11-2

CDR3aa: CASSQDPGGDTEAFF
CDR3nt: TGCGCCAGCAGCCAAGACCCGGGAGGTGACACTGAAGCTTTCTTT
abundance: NA
d_gene: NA
j_gene: TRBJ1-1
v_gene: TRBV4-3

CDR3aa: CASSLGRGETQYF
CDR3nt: TGTGCCAGCAGCCTGGGGCGAGGAGAGACCCAGTACTTC
abundance: few
d_gene: NA
j_gene: TRBJ2-5
v_gene: TRBV5-4

CDR3aa: CASSLSLQLNTEAFF
CDR3nt: TGTGCCAGCAGTTTATCGCTACAGTTGAACACTGAAGCTTTCTTT
abundance: few
d_gene: NA
j_gene: TRBJ1-1
v_gene: TRBV27

CDR3aa: CASSIGLAGVETQYF
CDR3nt: TGTGCCAGCTCAATCGGACTAGCGGGAGTTGAGACCCAGTACTTC
abundance: NA
d_gene: TRBD2
j_gene: TRBJ2-5
v_gene: TRBV18

CDR3aa: CASSLGIGQGASYEQYF
CDR3nt: TGTGCCAGCAGCTTAGGTATCGGACAGGGGGCCTCCTACGAGCAGTACTTC
abundance: few
d_gene: TRBD1
j_gene: TRBJ2-7
v_gene: TRBV7-2

CDR3aa: CASSLGLSREETQYF
CDR3nt: TGTGCCAGCAGCTTAGGACTAAGCAGAGAAGAGACCCAGTACTTC
abundance: NA
d_gene: NA
j_gene: TRBJ2-5
v_gene: TRBV7-9

CDR3aa: CASSFLAASGAEQFF
CDR3nt: TGTGCCAGCAGCTTTCTGGCGGCCAGTGGGGCTGAGCAGTTCTTC
abundance: few
d_gene: NA
j_gene: TRBJ2-1
v_gene: TRBV7-2

CDR3aa: CASANPERSEKLFF
CDR3nt: TGTGCCAGCGCCAACCCCGAGAGGAGCGAAAAACTGTTTTTT
abundance: NA
d_gene: NA
j_gene: TRBJ1-4
v_gene: TRBV9

CDR3aa: CASRKTDIPEMYF
CDR3nt: TGTGCCAGTAGGAAGACGGATATCCCTGAGATGTACTTC
abundance: many
d_gene: NA
j_gene: TRBJ2-7
v_gene: TRBV19

CDR3aa: CASSTSSQNTGELFF
CDR3nt: TGTGCCAGCAGCACGTCGAGCCAGAACACCGGGGAGCTGTTTTTT
abundance: NA
d_gene: NA
j_gene: TRBJ2-2
v_gene: TRBV5-4

CDR3aa: CASSQAEVASGRSDEQFF
CDR3nt: TGTGCCAGCAGCCAAGCAGAGGTTGCTAGCGGGAGGTCGGATGAGCAGTTCTTC
abundance: many
d_gene: TRBD2
j_gene: TRBJ2-1
v_gene: TRBV4-2

CDR3aa: CASSPGQWTEAFF
CDR3nt: TGCGCCAGCAGCCCGGGACAGTGGACTGAAGCTTTCTTT
abundance: few
d_gene: TRBD1
j_gene: TRBJ1-1
v_gene: TRBV5-1

CDR3aa: CAGSTSGRVETQYF
CDR3nt: TGTGCCGGATCGACTAGCGGGAGGGTGGAGACCCAGTACTTC
abundance: NA
d_gene: TRBD2
j_gene: TRBJ2-5
v_gene: TRBV28

CDR3aa: CASQGQETQYF
CDR3nt: TGTGCCAGCCAGGGCCAAGAGACCCAGTACTTC
abundance: few
d_gene: NA
j_gene: TRBJ2-5
v_gene: TRBV7-6

CDR3aa: CATWLSGTEAFF
CDR3nt: TGTGCCACCTGGTTGTCGGGCACTGAAGCTTTCTTT
abundance: NA
d_gene: NA
j_gene: TRBJ1-1
v_gene: TRBV6-1

CDR3aa: CASSPTGGNEQFF
CDR3nt: TGTGCCAGCAGCCCTACAGGGGGAAATGAGCAGTTCTTC
abundance: NA
d_gene: TRBD1
j_gene: TRBJ2-1
v_gene: TRBV7-8

CDR3aa: CASSTGTGIYNEQFF
CDR3nt: TGTGCCAGCAGCACAGGGACAGGGATTTACAATGAGCAGTTCTTC
abundance: many
d_gene: TRBD1
j_gene: TRBJ2-1
v_gene: TRBV11-2

CDR3aa: CASSASQGQKLFF
CDR3nt: TGTGCCAGCAGTGCATCACAGGGACAGAAACTGTTTTTT
abundance: few
d_gene: TRBD1
j_gene: TRBJ1-4
v_gene: TRBV6-1

CDR3aa: CASSPDRVQPQHF
CDR3nt: TGTGCCAGCAGTCCGGACAGGGTGCAGCCCCAGCATTTT
abundance: few
d_gene: TRBD1
j_gene: TRBJ1-5
v_gene: TRBV6-5

CDR3aa: CASSLYPSRAGNQPQHF
CDR3nt: TGTGCCAGCAGCTTGTATCCCAGCAGGGCTGGGAATCAGCCCCAGCATTTT
abundance: NA
d_gene: NA
j_gene: TRBJ1-5
v_gene: TRBV5-6

CDR3aa: CASSPGTSWWTDTQYF
CDR3nt: TGTGCCAGCAGCCCGGGGACTAGCTGGTGGACAGATACGCAGTATTTT
abundance: NA
d_gene: TRBD2
j_gene: TRBJ2-3
v_gene: TRBV7-2

CDR3aa: CASSTTGTENQPQHF
CDR3nt: TGTGCCAGCAGCACAACCGGGACAGAGAATCAGCCCCAGCATTTT
abundance: many
d_gene: TRBD1
j_gene: TRBJ1-5
v_gene: TRBV5-5

CDR3aa: CASSTQHDRVTSYEQYF
CDR3nt: TGTGCCAGCAGCACGCAACACGACAGGGTCACGTCCTACGAGCAGTACTTC
abundance: NA
d_gene: TRBD1
j_gene: TRBJ2-7
v_gene: TRBV7-2

CDR3aa: CASRAEYQETQYF
CDR3nt: TGTGCCAGTAGAGCGGAGTACCAAGAGACCCAGTACTTC
abundance: many
d_gene: NA
j_gene: TRBJ2-5
v_gene: TRBV19

CDR3aa: CASSLLGATYEQYF
CDR3nt: TGTGCCAGCAGCTTATTGGGAGCGACCTACGAGCAGTACTTC
abundance: NA
d_gene: NA
j_gene: TRBJ2-7
v_gene: TRBV7-9

CDR3aa: CSVETAGNTIYF
CDR3nt: TGCAGCGTTGAGACAGCTGGAAACACCATATATTTT
abundance: NA
d_gene: NA
j_gene: TRBJ1-3
v_gene: TRBV29-1

CDR3aa: CASSWSGSGNEQFF
CDR3nt: TGTGCCAGCAGCTGGAGCGGGAGTGGGAATGAGCAGTTCTTC
abundance: many
d_gene: TRBD2
j_gene: TRBJ2-1
v_gene: TRBV7-8

CDR3aa: CASSREWVDTQYF
CDR3nt: TGTGCCAGCAGCCGGGAGTGGGTAGATACGCAGTATTTT
abundance: few
d_gene: NA
j_gene: TRBJ2-3
v_gene: TRBV9

CDR3aa: CASSSPQLAGNYNEQFF
CDR3nt: TGTGCCAGCAGTTCCCCTCAACTAGCGGGAAACTACAATGAGCAGTTCTTC
abundance: few
d_gene: TRBD2
j_gene: TRBJ2-1
v_gene: TRBV27

CDR3aa: CASSRWGLQPQHF
CDR3nt: TGTGCCAGCAGCAGATGGGGGTTGCAGCCCCAGCATTTT
abundance: NA
d_gene: NA
j_gene: TRBJ1-5
v_gene: TRBV7-2

CDR3aa: CASSQEGGQPQHF
CDR3nt: TGTGCCAGCAGCCAAGAGGGTGGACAGCCCCAGCATTTT
abundance: NA
d_gene: NA
j_gene: TRBJ1-5
v_gene: TRBV11-2

CDR3aa: CASSVSGSSYEQYF
CDR3nt: TGTGCCAGCAGTGTTAGCGGTAGCTCCTACGAGCAGTACTTC
abundance: NA
d_gene: NA
j_gene: TRBJ2-7
v_gene: TRBV6-6

CDR3aa: CASSLNPGGDQPQHF
CDR3nt: TGTGCCAGCAGTCTGAACCCAGGGGGCGATCAGCCCCAGCATTTT
abundance: many
d_gene: TRBD1
j_gene: TRBJ1-5
v_gene: TRBV9

CDR3aa: CASLIDRTGELFF
CDR3nt: TGTGCCAGCCTTATCGACAGGACCGGGGAGCTGTTTTTT
abundance: NA
d_gene: NA
j_gene: TRBJ2-2
v_gene: TRBV2

CDR3aa: CASSRDTSRLEAFF
CDR3nt: TGTGCCAGCAGCCGGGACACCTCACGACTTGAAGCTTTCTTT
abundance: NA
d_gene: NA
j_gene: TRBJ1-1
v_gene: TRBV6-1

CDR3aa: CASSFYFSSYEQYF
CDR3nt: TGTGCCAGCAGCTTTTACTTTAGCTCCTACGAGCAGTACTTC
abundance: NA
d_gene: NA
j_gene: TRBJ2-7
v_gene: TRBV7-2

CDR3aa: CASSGVTGGVGETQYF
CDR3nt: TGTGCCAGCAGCGGCGTAACAGGGGGCGTAGGGGAGACCCAGTACTTC
abundance: NA
d_gene: TRBD1
j_gene: TRBJ2-5
v_gene: TRBV9

CDR3aa: CASRGKETQYF
CDR3nt: TGTGCCAGCAGGGGAAAAGAGACCCAGTACTTC
abundance: NA
d_gene: NA
j_gene: TRBJ2-5
v_gene: TRBV28

CDR3aa: CASSRTGAEDGYTF
CDR3nt: TGTGCCAGCAGCCGGACAGGGGCGGAAGATGGCTACACCTTC
abundance: NA
d_gene: TRBD1
j_gene: TRBJ1-2
v_gene: TRBV5-6

CDR3aa: CASSQPALETQYF
CDR3nt: TGTGCCAGCAGCCAACCGGCGCTAGAGACCCAGTACTTC
abundance: many
d_gene: NA
j_gene: TRBJ2-5
v_gene: TRBV7-2

CDR3aa: CASRRTGNTGELFF
CDR3nt: TGTGCCAGCAGAAGGACAGGGAACACCGGGGAGCTGTTTTTT
abundance: few
d_gene: TRBD1
j_gene: TRBJ2-2
v_gene: TRBV27

CDR3aa: CASRPGLIQTLEQFF
CDR3nt: TGTGCCAGCAGGCCGGGACTCATTCAAACCTTGGAGCAGTTCTTC
abundance: few
d_gene: NA
j_gene: TRBJ2-1
v_gene: TRBV2

CDR3aa: CASLISGRNYEQYF
CDR3nt: TGTGCCAGCCTAATTAGCGGGAGGAACTACGAGCAGTACTTC
abundance: NA
d_gene: TRBD2
j_gene: TRBJ2-7
v_gene: TRBV6-1

CDR3aa: CASSAGSYNQPQHF
CDR3nt: TGTGCCAGCAGTGCGGGGAGTTACAATCAGCCCCAGCATTTT
abundance: few
d_gene: NA
j_gene: TRBJ1-5
v_gene: TRBV25-1

CDR3aa: CASRRGALAKNIQYF
CDR3nt: TGTGCCAGCAGACGTGGGGCTCTAGCCAAAAACATTCAGTACTTC
abundance: few
d_gene: NA
j_gene: TRBJ2-4
v_gene: TRBV5-6

CDR3aa: CASSVGGRTDYEQYF
CDR3nt: TGTGCCAGCAGCGTAGGGGGCAGGACCGACTACGAGCAGTACTTC
abundance: NA
d_gene: NA
j_gene: TRBJ2-7
v_gene: TRBV9

CDR3aa: CASSLQENTEAFF
CDR3nt: TGTGCCAGCAGTCTACAGGAGAACACTGAAGCTTTCTTT
abundance: many
d_gene: NA
j_gene: TRBJ1-1
v_gene: TRBV14

CDR3aa: CASSQNSLTGGYGYTF
CDR3nt: TGTGCCAGCAGCCAGAATAGCTTAACAGGGGGCTATGGCTACACCTTC
abundance: few
d_gene: TRBD1
j_gene: TRBJ1-2
v_gene: TRBV4-2

CDR3aa: CASSFELRPQHF
CDR3nt: TGTGCCAGCAGTTTTGAGCTCCGGCCCCAGCATTTT
abundance: NA
d_gene: NA
j_gene: TRBJ1-5
v_gene: TRBV28